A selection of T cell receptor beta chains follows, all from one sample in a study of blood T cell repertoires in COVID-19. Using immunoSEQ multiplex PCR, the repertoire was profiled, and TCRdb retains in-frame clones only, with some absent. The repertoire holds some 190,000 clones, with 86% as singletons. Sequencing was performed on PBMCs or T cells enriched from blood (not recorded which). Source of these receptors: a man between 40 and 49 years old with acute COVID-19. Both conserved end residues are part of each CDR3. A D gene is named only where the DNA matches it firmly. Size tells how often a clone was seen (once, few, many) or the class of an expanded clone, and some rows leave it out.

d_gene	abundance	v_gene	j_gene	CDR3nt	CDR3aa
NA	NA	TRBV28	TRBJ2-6	TGTGCCAGCAGGCTTAGCTTCGGGGCCAACGTCCTGACTTTC	CASRLSFGANVLTF
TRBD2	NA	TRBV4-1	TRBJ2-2	TGCGCCAGCAGCGCCGGGGTAGCGGGAGCTATGTCCGGGGAGCTGTTTTTT	CASSAGVAGAMSGELFF
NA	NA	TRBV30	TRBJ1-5	TGTGCCTGGAGTGTAGTGGACAACTTTAATCAGCCCCAGCATTTT	CAWSVVDNFNQPQHF
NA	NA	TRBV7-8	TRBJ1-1	TGTGCCAGCAGCTTAGATTTAGCAGTTGAAGCTTTCTTT	CASSLDLAVEAFF
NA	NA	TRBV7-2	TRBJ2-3	TGTGCCAGCAGCCTTTACGGGAGACCAGATACGCAGTATTTT	CASSLYGRPDTQYF
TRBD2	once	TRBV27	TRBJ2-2	TGTGCCAGCAGGCCAAGCGGGAGGGCCTCGGGCACCGGGGAGCTGTTTTTT	CASRPSGRASGTGELFF
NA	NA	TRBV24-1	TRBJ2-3	TGTGCCACCAGTGATATTGACAGACCTAGGGATACGCAGTATTTT	CATSDIDRPRDTQYF
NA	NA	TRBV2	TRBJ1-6	TGTGCCAGCAGTCGGGCCGGGGGAGTTTCACCCCTCCACTTT	CASSRAGGVSPLHF
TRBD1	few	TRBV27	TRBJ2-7	TGTGCCAGCAGTTTACAACAGGGGGGTGGGTACGAGCAGTACTTC	CASSLQQGGGYEQYF
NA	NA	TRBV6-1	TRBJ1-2	TGTGCCAGCAGTGAAGGACAGTACTATGGCTACACCTTC	CASSEGQYYGYTF
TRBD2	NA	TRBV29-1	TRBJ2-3	TGCAGCGTTAAGATTCGGCTAGCGGGAGCAGCAGATACGCAGTATTTT	CSVKIRLAGAADTQYF
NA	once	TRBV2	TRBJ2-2	TGTGCCAGCGTTAGAGGTAGCGGACACACCGGGGAGCTGTTTTTT	CASVRGSGHTGELFF
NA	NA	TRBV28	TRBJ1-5	TGTGCCAGCACTACAGGGTGGAGTCAGCCCCAGCATTTT	CASTTGWSQPQHF
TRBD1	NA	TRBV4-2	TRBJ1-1	TGTGCCAGCAGCCTAGGACAGGGGGCGCTAGAAGCTTTCTTT	CASSLGQGALEAFF
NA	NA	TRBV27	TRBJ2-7	TGTGCCAGCAGTTTTTCAGGAGGCGAGCAGTACTTC	CASSFSGGEQYF
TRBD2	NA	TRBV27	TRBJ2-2	TGTGCCAGCAGTACCGGGACTAGAAACACCGGGGAGCTGTTTTTT	CASSTGTRNTGELFF
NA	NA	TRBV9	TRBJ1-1	TGTGCCAGCAGCGTAGGGGGGCAAACTGAAGCTTTCTTT	CASSVGGQTEAFF
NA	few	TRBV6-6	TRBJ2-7	TGTGCCAGCAGCGACCCGAGGGAGCAGTACTTC	CASSDPREQYF
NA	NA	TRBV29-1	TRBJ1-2	TGCAGCGTTGCCAGGTACCATGGCTACACCTTC	CSVARYHGYTF
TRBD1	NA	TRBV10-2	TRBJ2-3	TGCGCCAGCAGCCACCCGACAGGGTGGATCACAGATACGCAGTATTTT	CASSHPTGWITDTQYF
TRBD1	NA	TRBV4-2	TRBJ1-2	TGTGCCAGCAGCCAAGAGACAGGGGCGATCCTCTATGGCTACACCTTC	CASSQETGAILYGYTF
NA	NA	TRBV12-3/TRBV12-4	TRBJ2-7	TGTGCCAGCAGTCTTAACAGGGACGAGCAGTACTTC	CASSLNRDEQYF
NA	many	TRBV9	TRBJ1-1	TGTGCCAGCAGCGTAGAAGAAAGGGCGGGTACTGAAGCTTTCTTT	CASSVEERAGTEAFF
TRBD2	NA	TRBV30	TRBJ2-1	TGTGCCTGGAGGGGACTAGGCGGGGACAATGAGCAGTTCTTC	CAWRGLGGDNEQFF
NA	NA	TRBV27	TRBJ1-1	TGTGCCAGCAGTTCTAGAGGGAGCACTGAAGCTTTCTTT	CASSSRGSTEAFF
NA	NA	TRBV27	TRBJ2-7	TGTGCCAGCAGTTTACTTGGCGGAGGCTACGAGCAGTACTTC	CASSLLGGGYEQYF
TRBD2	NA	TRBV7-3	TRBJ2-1	TGTGCCAGCAGCCGAAGGGAGGGCCTCTACAATGAGCAGTTCTTC	CASSRREGLYNEQFF
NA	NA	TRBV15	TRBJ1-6	TGTGCCACCAGCAGAGATCTCGACAGTCCGGCTTCACCCCTCCACTTT	CATSRDLDSPASPLHF
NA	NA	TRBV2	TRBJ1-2	TGTGCCAGCAGTCCGCGACTGGGTAGTCGAGGTGGAGGCTACACCTTC	CASSPRLGSRGGGYTF
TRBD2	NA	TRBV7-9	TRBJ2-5	TGTGCCAGCTCTACGGCTAGCGGATACAAAGAGACCCAGTACTTC	CASSTASGYKETQYF
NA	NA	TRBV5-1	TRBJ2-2	TGCGCCAGCAGCTTCTTAGAGGGAAGCACCGGGGAGCTGTTTTTT	CASSFLEGSTGELFF
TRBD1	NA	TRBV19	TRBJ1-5	TGTGCCAGCTGCCCTCCTGACAGGGAAATTTGTCAGCCCCAGCATTTT	CASCPPDREICQPQHF
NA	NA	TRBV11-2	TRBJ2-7	TGTGCCAGCAGCCCCACCGTCGGCGAGCAGTACTTC	CASSPTVGEQYF
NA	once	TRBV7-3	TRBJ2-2	TGTGCCAGCAGCCCTACTAGACCCGGGGAGCTGTTTTTT	CASSPTRPGELFF
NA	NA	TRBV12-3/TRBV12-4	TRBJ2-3	TGTGCCAGCAGGACTAGCACAGATACGCAGTATTTT	CASRTSTDTQYF
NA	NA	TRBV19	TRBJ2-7	TGTGCCAGTAGTATAGGGGCGGGGTTCTCCTACGAGCAGTACTTC	CASSIGAGFSYEQYF
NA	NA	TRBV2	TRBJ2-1	TGTGCCAGCGAAAAATGGAGGGCCGAAAGGAATGAGCAGTTCTTC	CASEKWRAERNEQFF
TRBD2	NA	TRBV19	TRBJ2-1	TGTGCCAGTAGTAGGAGTCTAGCGGGATCGAATGAGCAGTTCTTC	CASSRSLAGSNEQFF
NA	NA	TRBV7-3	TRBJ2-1	TGTGCCAGCAGCTTAATCGGAGGGAGGCCCCCGGCGTTCTTC	CASSLIGGRPPAFF
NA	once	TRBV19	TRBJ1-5	TGTGCCAGTAGTCCTTGGACAGAGCAAGCCTATAGCAATCAGCCCCAGCATTTT	CASSPWTEQAYSNQPQHF
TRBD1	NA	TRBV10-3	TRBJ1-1	TGTGCCATCAGTCCTGACAGGGGGACGAACACTGAAGCTTTCTTT	CAISPDRGTNTEAFF
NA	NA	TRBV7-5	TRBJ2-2	TGTGCCAGAAGACCGACAGGGCCCAACGGGGAGCTGTTTTTT	CARRPTGPNGELFF
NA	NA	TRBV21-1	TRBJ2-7	TGTGCCAGCAGCAAAAGTGGGAGGGAGCAGTACTTC	CASSKSGREQYF
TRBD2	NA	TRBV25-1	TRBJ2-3	TGTGCCAGCAGGACTAGCGGGATAGCTACGCAGTATTTT	CASRTSGIATQYF
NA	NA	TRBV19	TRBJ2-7	TGTGCCAGTAGTATAAGGGGAGGTGGATACGAGCAGTACTTC	CASSIRGGGYEQYF
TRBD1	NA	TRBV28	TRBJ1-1	TGTGCCAGCAGTTTTTTTCGACAGGGGAACACTGAAGCTTTCTTT	CASSFFRQGNTEAFF
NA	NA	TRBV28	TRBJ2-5	TGTGCCAGCAAGTCAGGGCAGGGGGAGACCCAGTACTTC	CASKSGQGETQYF
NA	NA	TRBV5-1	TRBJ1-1	TGCGCCAGCAGCTTGGGAGGAGGGTTGAACACTGAAGCTTTCTTT	CASSLGGGLNTEAFF
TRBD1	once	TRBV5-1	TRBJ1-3	TGCGCCAGCAGCTTGCGACTCCCGGGACAGGGTTCTGGAAACACCATATATTTT	CASSLRLPGQGSGNTIYF
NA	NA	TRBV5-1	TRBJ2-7	TGCGCCAGCAGCTTCTACACGGACAGTTCCTACGAGCAGTACTTC	CASSFYTDSSYEQYF
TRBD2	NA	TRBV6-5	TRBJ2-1	TGTGCCAGCAGTTACGGGTTAGCGGGAGGCAATGAGCAGTTCTTC	CASSYGLAGGNEQFF
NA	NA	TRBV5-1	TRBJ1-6	TGCGCCAGCAGCTTAGACGGGTTGAGGAATTCACCCCTCCACTTT	CASSLDGLRNSPLHF
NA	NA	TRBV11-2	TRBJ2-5	TGTGCCAGCACCCGGGAGTACCAAGAGACCCAGTACTTC	CASTREYQETQYF
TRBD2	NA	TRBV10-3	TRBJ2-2	TGTGCCATCAGTGAGGGGAGGGCGCCGGACCGAATCGGGGAGCTGTTTTTT	CAISEGRAPDRIGELFF
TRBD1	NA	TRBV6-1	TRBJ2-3	TGTGCCAGCAGTGGAAGTAACAGGGGCCTACCAGATACGCAGTATTTT	CASSGSNRGLPDTQYF
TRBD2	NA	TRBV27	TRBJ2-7	TGTGCCAGCAGTGTGACTAGCACCATCTTCTCCTACGAGCAGTACTTC	CASSVTSTIFSYEQYF
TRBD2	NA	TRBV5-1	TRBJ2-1	TGCGCCAGCAGCTTAAGCGGGAGGGAGGATGAGCAGTTCTTC	CASSLSGREDEQFF